The 20 T cell receptor beta chains below come from one sample, sequenced in a study of T cells in Graves' hyperthyroidism and ophthalmopathy. RNA transcripts gave rise to amplified TCR beta CDR3 regions. A first-round RT-PCR of the TCR CDR3 used the HTBI primer set. TCRdb independently ran MiXCR on the multiplex PCR reads; one entry per CDR3 protein. The table lists 500,000 to 800,000 distinct CDR3 sequences, roughly 15% of them singletons. Input material: blood. The receptors shown here come from a woman aged 45-60 years with Graves' ophthalmopathy.

This clonotype was detected ten times or more. V and J are TRBV6-5 and TRBJ1-5, with D perhaps TRBD1 (5 bases). V lost 0 bases to trimming and J lost 1 base, with 22 bases between them. The germline gives CDR1 MNHEY, CDR2 SVGAGI. The CDR3 is 20 amino acids. As DNA, the CDR3 is TGTGCCAGCAGTTACTCCAGACCTTCAAGGGGATATTGGAGCAATCAGCCCCAGCATTTT. Its protein product is CASSYSRPSRGYWSNQPQHF.

At least ten counts were recorded for this clonotype. The V and J genes are TRBV28 and TRBJ2-5; possible D gene TRBD2, 6 bases. The V and J ends lost 7 bases and 5 bases respectively, with 23 bases between them. CDR1 MDHEN and CDR2 SYDVKM come from the germline V gene. The CDR3 extends over 16 amino acids. The CDR3 DNA follows: TGTGCCAGCAAGACTGGGACTCCGGGGTTGCTGGAGACCCAGTACTTC. It yields the protein CASKTGTPGLLETQYF.

This clonotype was picked up a small number of times. The CDR3 spells CAIRKGHGNEKLFF. DNA for the CDR3: TGTGCCATCAGAAAGGGACACGGAAACGAAAAACTGTTTTTT. The V call is TRBV10-3, the J call TRBJ1-4; maybe TRBD1 (6 bases). The germline V and J ends were trimmed by 6 bases and 8 bases, with 16 bases remaining between them. The CDR3 contains 14 residues. Germline V gene data show CDR1 as ENHRY and CDR2 as SYGVKD.

The chain has TRBV5-1 and TRBJ2-7, with 8 bases fitting TRBD2. Germline CDR1 SGHRS, CDR2 YFSETQ. V lost 4 bases and J lost 1; bases outside the gene matches: 13. The CDR3 spans 17 residues. CDR3 protein: CASSELGSSGRSYEQYF. The DNA for the CDR3 is TGCGCCAGCAGCGAATTGGGATCCAGCGGGAGATCCTACGAGCAGTACTTC.

In this sample, this clonotype turned up a few times. This rearrangement joins TRBV4-1 to TRBJ2-7, with 8 bases matching TRBD2. Per germline, CDR1 MGHRA and CDR2 YSYEKL. The CDR3 has 17 amino acids. Trimming removed 4 bases from V and 0 bases from J; junction bases left unmatched: 11. CDR3 region: CASSLRGKTSASYEQYF. The CDR3 DNA reads TGCGCCAGCAGCCTTCGGGGTAAGACTAGCGCCTCCTACGAGCAGTACTTC.

This clonotype came up a few times. The V call is TRBV7-9, the J call TRBJ1-6; no clear D gene. The V end lost 1 base, the J end lost 9 bases, and 10 bases lay between the germline ends. Germline V gene data show CDR1 as SEHNR and CDR2 as FQNEAQ (reference sequence). This CDR3 is built from 14 residues. CDR3 in DNA: TGTGCCAGCAGCTTAGGGCCTGCGAGTTCACCCCTCCACTTT. Its translation is CASSLGPASSPLHF.

This clonotype was seen at least ten times. This chain uses TRBV5-1 with TRBJ2-6; unclear D gene. The CDR3 runs to 17 residues. Per the germline V gene, CDR1 is SGHRS and CDR2 is YFSETQ. Trimming pared 0 bases from V and 0 bases from J, leaving 10 bases between. The CDR3 loop reads CASSLAVASSGANVLTF. The CDR3 DNA reads TGCGCCAGCAGCTTGGCCGTGGCGAGCTCTGGGGCCAACGTCCTGACTTTC.

J is TRBJ2-2 and V is TRBV24-1, with TRBD1 matching 9 bases. With V trimmed by 4 bases and J by 4 bases, 6 bases remained unmatched. CDR3 length: 16 amino acids. In germline, CDR1 is KGHDR, CDR2 SFDVKD. This chain's CDR3 is CATSDTGTGITGELFF. CDR3 nucleotides: TGTGCCACCAGTGACACCGGGACAGGGATCACCGGGGAGCTGTTTTTT.

This clonotype was counted ten times or more. The gene calls are TRBV7-9 and TRBJ2-7; TRBD1 or TRBD2 may be the D gene (5 bases each). CDR1 is SEHNR, CDR2 FQNEAQ, per germline (reference sequence). Trimming cost V 3 bases and J 1 base, with 10 bases left between them. The CDR3 extends over 14 amino acids. The CDR3 DNA reads as TGTGCCAGCAGCTTCACGGGGCTATCCTACGAGCAGTACTTC. This translates into CASSFTGLSYEQYF.

The rearrangement links TRBV9 to TRBJ2-2; TRBD1 might be the D (5 bases). Germline CDR1 and CDR2: SGDLS and YYNGEE. CDR3 length: 15 residues. The germline V and J ends were trimmed by 3 bases and 4 bases, with 13 bases remaining between them. The CDR3 DNA is TGTGCCAGCAGCGAAAGGGGTAGAGGCACCGGGGAGCTGTTTTTT. It encodes CASSERGRGTGELFF.

The J gene is TRBJ1-5, the V gene TRBV15; D remains ambiguous. V dropped 1 base and J dropped 3 bases, with 13 bases sitting between them. The CDR3 is 16 residues long. Germline V gene data show CDR1 as LNHNV and CDR2 as YYDKDF (reference sequence). In nucleotides, the CDR3 is TGTGCCACCAGCAGAGGACCGGGGATACCCAATCAGCCCCAGCATTTT. It is translated as CATSRGPGIPNQPQHF.

V usage is TRBV7-2 and J usage is TRBJ1-1; TRBD1 is a possible D gene (6 bases). The CDR3 has 13 amino acids. Germline CDR1 SGHTA, CDR2 FQGNSA. Trimming removed 11 bases at V and 4 bases at J, with 17 bases between. CDR3 sequence (DNA): TGTGCCGCGGCCGTCACAGGGTTCACTGAAGCTTTCTTT. Its protein product is CAAAVTGFTEAFF.

Ten or more counts support this clonotype. V usage is TRBV28 and J usage is TRBJ2-3, with 7 bases fitting TRBD2. Germline values: CDR1 MDHEN, CDR2 SYDVKM. V was clipped by 3 bases and J by 0 bases; unmatched bases: 3. CDR3 length: 15 amino acids. In DNA form, the CDR3 reads TGTGCCAGCAGTTTTCTAGCGGCTAGCACAGATACGCAGTATTTT. Residues: CASSFLAASTDTQYF.

This clonotype showed up many times. The genes are TRBV28 and TRBJ1-2; 7 positions agree with TRBD1. Germline V gene lookup returns CDR1 MDHEN and CDR2 SYDVKM. The CDR3 loop spans 13 amino acids. The V and J ends lost 10 bases and 2 bases, in that order; junction bases with no gene match: 7. In DNA, the CDR3 is TGTGCCACAAAGCGGACAGGCAACTATGGCTACACCTTC. Translated, it gives CATKRTGNYGYTF.

This clonotype showed up many times. The chain employs TRBV28 and TRBJ2-7, with D possibly being TRBD1 or TRBD2 (9 bases each). The CDR3 is 20 residues long. V was trimmed by 6 bases and J by 2 bases, leaving 32 bases between them. Germline V gene data show CDR1 as MDHEN and CDR2 as SYDVKM. The CDR3 coding sequence is TGTGCCAGCAGCCCACTTCCGGGACAGGGTGGCGGGAGGGGCACCTACGAGCAGTACTTC. It encodes CASSPLPGQGGGRGTYEQYF. The whole variable domain, filled in from reference TRBV28 and TRBJ2-7, reads DVKVTQSSRYLVKRTGEKVFLECVQDMDHENMFWYRQDPGLGLRLIYFSYDVKMKEKGDIPEGYSVSREKKERFSLILESASTNQTSMYLCASSPLPGQGGGRGTYEQYFGPGTRLTVT.

The sample holds a few counts of this clonotype. V and J are TRBV10-3 and TRBJ1-5; D is uncertain. Germline lookup yields CDR1 ENHRY and CDR2 SYGVKD. The CDR3 is 16 residues long. V lost 2 bases to trimming and J lost 4 bases, with 15 bases between them. The CDR3 nucleotides are TGTGCCATCAGTGAGGGCGGAGGGAATTGGAATCAGCCCCAGCATTTT. Translation: CAISEGGGNWNQPQHF.

This clonotype was counted a few times. The chain is built from TRBV29-1 and TRBJ2-7; TRBD1 aligns across 8 bases. CDR3 size: 13 residues. CDR1 and CDR2 (germline): SQVTM, ANQGSEA. The V segment lost 1 base and the J segment 6 bases; nucleotides outside the gene matches: 5. The CDR3 spells CSVEVSGGSEQYF. DNA for the CDR3: TGCAGCGTTGAAGTGTCAGGGGGCTCCGAGCAGTACTTC.

This clonotype was counted many times. The rearrangement uses TRBV6-1 and TRBJ2-2; unclear D gene. Germline CDR1 and CDR2: MNHNS and SASEGT. Trimming shortened V by 4 bases and J by 0 bases, and 12 bases separated the two germline ends. The CDR3 covers 16 residues. CDR3 DNA: TGTGCCAGCAGTGCAAGCACAGACGCGAACACCGGGGAGCTGTTTTTT. Translated: CASSASTDANTGELFF.

There are a few counts of this clonotype. The V and J genes are TRBV19 and TRBJ1-5; tentative D call: TRBD1 (6 bases). Trimming took off 5 bases at V and 2 bases at J, with 13 bases between the two ends. The CDR3 is made up of 15 amino acids. The germline gives CDR1 LNHDA, CDR2 SQIVND (reference sequence). CDR3 sequence: CASSSGADRNQPQHF. CDR3 bases: TGTGCCAGTAGTTCAGGGGCAGACCGCAATCAGCCCCAGCATTTT.

This clonotype was counted at least ten times. This chain connects TRBV20-1 to TRBJ2-2; 8 positions match TRBD2. The junction had 14 bases not matched to a gene; V was cut back by 1 base and J by 4 bases. The CDR3 runs to 18 residues. The germline CDR1 and CDR2 sequences are DFQATT and SNEGSKA (reference sequence). CDR3 residues: CSARARGGDRSTTGELFF. CDR3 DNA sequence: TGCAGTGCTAGAGCCCGGGGGGGGGACCGAAGCACCACCGGGGAGCTGTTTTTT.